These 27 T cell receptor beta chains were all obtained from the same sample, sequenced in a study of long-term antiretroviral therapy in people with HIV. The authors ran the immunoSEQ assay, v3.0, at survey level. Clones were sequenced by immunoSEQ multiplex PCR, and TCRdb holds only the in-frame ones, with some missing. Counted here are tens of thousands of clones, around 90% occurring once; the ten biggest clones make up over 10%. Specimen: unsorted PBMCs, collected 1.1 years after starting antiretroviral therapy. Receptors were obtained from a man younger than 35 with HIV.

The chain has TRBV6-5 and TRBJ2-3, with D perhaps being TRBD1 or TRBD2 (6 bases each). The germline gives CDR1 MNHEY, CDR2 SVGAGI. The CDR3 runs to 14 residues. Deletions cut 5 bases from V and 4 bases from J, with 13 bases between. The CDR3, as DNA: TGTGCCAGCAGTAGGGGGGAAAATCCAGATACGCAGTATTTT. Encoded protein: CASSRGENPDTQYF.

The rearrangement uses TRBV11-2 and TRBJ2-1; the match to TRBD2 covers 9 bases. Trimming at V came to 1 base and at J to 8 bases, leaving 9 bases not matched to a gene. Germline lookup yields CDR1 SGHAT and CDR2 FQNNGV. The CDR3 totals 16 residues. The CDR3 DNA sequence: TGTGCCAGCAGCTTAGTAGGCCAGCGGGGGGTTCATGAGCAGTTCTTC. It translates to CASSLVGQRGVHEQFF.

The rearrangement joins TRBV12-5 to TRBJ1-4, with D maybe TRBD1 (5 bases). V was trimmed by 1 base and J by 7 bases, leaving 13 bases between them. The CDR3 extends over 15 amino acids. CDR1 is LGHNT and CDR2 is FRNRAP in the germline V gene. CDR3 sequence: CASGLASGRGEKLFF. CDR3 in DNA: TGTGCTAGTGGTTTGGCATCGGGACGGGGTGAAAAACTGTTTTTT.

V usage is TRBV7-2 and J usage is TRBJ1-1; D unresolved. The CDR3 has 18 residues. V was pared by 2 bases and J by 13 bases, with 32 bases between. Germline CDR1 reads SGHTA; CDR2 reads FQGNSA. CDR3 nucleotides: TGTGCCAGCAGCTTACGCCTCCTCCGTTTAGGCCCGCTGTGGTGGCTTTTCTTT. Translated, it gives CASSLRLLRLGPLWWLFF.

The chain links TRBV9 to TRBJ2-7, with TRBD2 identical over 13 bases. Looked up from germline, CDR1 is SGDLS and CDR2 is YYNGEE. This CDR3 comprises 16 residues. J was trimmed by 3 bases and V by 0 bases; bases with no gene match: 3. CDR3 coding DNA: TGTGCCAGCAGCGTAGGGGGACTAGCGGGGATCTACGAGCAGTACTTC. Protein product: CASSVGGLAGIYEQYF. The variable domain in full, with the rest retrieved from reference TRBV9 and TRBJ2-7, is DSGVTQTPKHLITATGQRVTLRCSPRSGDLSVYWYQQSLDQGLQFLIQYYNGEERAKGNILERFSAQQFPDLHSELNLSSLELGDSALYFCASSVGGLAGIYEQYFGPGTRLTVT.

The rearrangement joins TRBV6-6 to TRBJ2-7; possible D gene TRBD1, 6 bases. V was clipped by 5 bases and J by 1 base, with 9 bases between them. The CDR3 has 13 amino acids. Germline values: CDR1 MNHNY, CDR2 SVGAGI (reference sequence). The CDR3 DNA sequence: TGTGCCAGCAGTACGACAGGTTCCTACGAGCAGTACTTC. Amino acid sequence: CASSTTGSYEQYF.

This chain joins TRBV11-3 and TRBJ2-1; TRBD2 agrees at 12 bases. V lost 4 bases and J lost 6; bases outside the gene matches: 4. Germline V gene lookup returns CDR1 SGHNT and CDR2 YENEEA. This CDR3 is built from 15 residues. The DNA for the CDR3 is TGTGCCAGCAGCTCGGGACTAGCGGGCAGCAATGAGCAGTTCTTC. The encoded protein is CASSSGLAGSNEQFF.

The sample holds one count of this clone. The rearrangement uses TRBV10-1 and TRBJ2-7; no definite D call. The CDR3 is 11 amino acids. V dropped 7 bases and J dropped 7 bases, with 11 bases sitting between them. Germline CDR1 is WNHNN and CDR2 is SYGVQD (reference sequence). The CDR3 reads CASIRLGEQYF. The CDR3 coding sequence is TGCGCCAGCATTAGACTGGGGGAGCAGTACTTC.

The gene calls are TRBV5-6 and TRBJ1-4; D might be TRBD1 (5 bases). Germline CDR1 and CDR2: SGHDT and YYEEEE. CDR3 length: 16 amino acids. The ends were cut back, 3 bases at V and 8 bases at J, with 20 bases in the middle. CDR3 sequence: CASSSATQGFSEKLFF. CDR3 nucleotides: TGTGCCAGCAGCTCCGCGACTCAGGGTTTCAGCGAAAAACTGTTTTTT.

The chain has TRBV6-4 and TRBJ2-3, with D tentatively TRBD2 (6 bases). Germline lookup yields CDR1 MRHNA and CDR2 SNTAGT. The CDR3 is 14 residues long. V was pared by 2 bases and J by 3 bases, with 9 bases between. The CDR3 DNA sequence: TGTGCCAGCAGTGACCGGGGGAGGACAGATACGCAGTATTTT. Residues: CASSDRGRTDTQYF.

The V call is TRBV4-3, the J call TRBJ2-2, with D perhaps TRBD1 or TRBD2 (5 bases each). The CDR3 spans 13 residues. Trimming took off 4 bases at V and 7 bases at J, with 10 bases between the two ends. Germline CDR1 LGHNA, CDR2 YSLEER. The CDR3 loop is CASSRRDLGELFF. CDR3 DNA sequence: TGCGCCAGCAGCCGCCGGGACCTCGGGGAGCTGTTTTTT.

The chain is built from TRBV5-6 and TRBJ1-1, with D possibly being TRBD1 (5 bases). This CDR3 region has 15 residues. Trimming took off 4 bases at V and 4 bases at J, with 17 bases between the two ends. CDR1 is SGHDT and CDR2 is YYEEEE in the germline V gene. The DNA of the CDR3 is TGTGCCAGCAGCGGGGGGTCTGGGCGGGGCACTGAAGCTTTCTTT. Its translation is CASSGGSGRGTEAFF.

The gene calls are TRBV6-5 and TRBJ1-5; possible D gene TRBD1, 6 bases. V lost 0 bases, J lost 5 bases, and 11 bases lay in between. The CDR3 is 15 residues long. Per germline, CDR1 MNHEY and CDR2 SVGAGI. CDR3 in amino acids: CASSYSSRGDQPQHF. The CDR3, as DNA: TGTGCCAGCAGTTACTCGAGCAGGGGAGATCAGCCCCAGCATTTT.

This clone was seen a single time. The CDR3 DNA sequence: TGTGCCTGGAGTACGGGGGACCTCTACGAGCAGTACTTC. Protein product: CAWSTGDLYEQYF. This chain connects TRBV30 to TRBJ2-7; TRBD2 might be the D (6 bases). Germline V CDR1 and CDR2: GTSNPN, SVGIG (reference sequence). This CDR3 is built from 13 residues. V lost 2 bases to trimming and J lost 3 bases, with 11 bases between them.

The chain uses TRBV19 and TRBJ2-3; 7 bases agree with TRBD1. This CDR3 is built from 13 residues. Looked up from germline, CDR1 is LNHDA and CDR2 is SQIVND (reference sequence). The J segment lost 0 bases and the V segment lost 10 bases, leaving 4 bases of the junction unmatched. CDR3 bases: TGTGCCACAAACAGGGGCAGCACAGATACGCAGTATTTT. As protein: CATNRGSTDTQYF.

V is TRBV9 and J is TRBJ2-5, with TRBD2 matching over 14 bases. The germline V gene encodes CDR1 SGDLS and CDR2 YYNGEE. V shed 3 bases, J shed 5 bases, and the junction held 9 bases outside the gene matches. This CDR3 comprises 17 residues. The CDR3 is CASSARGTSGRGETQYF. CDR3 DNA: TGTGCCAGCAGCGCCCGGGGGACTAGCGGGAGAGGGGAGACCCAGTACTTC.

The V and J genes are TRBV5-4 and TRBJ2-1; maybe TRBD1 (5 bases). Germline CDR1 SGHNT, CDR2 YYREEE (reference sequence). This CDR3 region has 15 residues. V gave up 4 bases and J gave up 0 bases, with 11 bases separating them. DNA for the CDR3: TGTGCCAGCAGCAGCACAGGTCTCTCCTACAATGAGCAGTTCTTC. Protein product: CASSSTGLSYNEQFF.

The chain has TRBV6-5 and TRBJ1-6, with a weak D call TRBD1 (6 bases). Germline values: CDR1 MNHEY, CDR2 SVGAGI. This CDR3 is built from 16 residues. The V end was cut by 2 bases, the J end by 0 bases, with 8 bases between. CDR3 residues: CASSYGGGSYNSPLHF. The CDR3 DNA is TGTGCCAGCAGTTACGGAGGGGGCTCCTATAATTCACCCCTCCACTTT.

The CDR3 region has the DNA TGTGCCAGTATGAGGGGGGGGTTGGATGGCTACACCTTC. Amino acids: CASMRGGLDGYTF. The chain has TRBV28 and TRBJ1-2, with a weak D call TRBD1 (6 bases). Germline lookup yields CDR1 MDHEN and CDR2 SYDVKM. This CDR3 spans 13 amino acids. V was trimmed by 9 bases and J by 6 bases, leaving 17 bases between them.

This clone is medium-sized within its sample. The chain is built from TRBV29-1 and TRBJ2-7, with D tentatively TRBD1 (6 bases). V lost 5 bases, J lost 3 bases, and 11 bases lay in between. The CDR3 is 12 residues long. In germline, CDR1 is SQVTM, CDR2 ANQGSEA. The CDR3 DNA sequence: TGCAGCGTTAGACAGGACGACTACGAGCAGTACTTC. This sequence encodes CSVRQDDYEQYF.

This chain joins TRBV5-4 and TRBJ2-1; unclear D gene. V was pared by 4 bases and J by 10 bases, with 21 bases between. The CDR3 has 15 residues. The germline V gene encodes CDR1 SGHNT and CDR2 YYREEE (reference sequence). The DNA for the CDR3 is TGTGCCAGCAGCCGCCTGAATGAGGCGGAGAGGGAGCAGTTCTTC. Translating it yields CASSRLNEAEREQFF.

The V call is TRBV19, the J call TRBJ1-1; D remains ambiguous. The CDR3 runs 12 residues. Germline V gene sequence: CDR1 LNHDA, CDR2 SQIVND (reference sequence). Trimming left V 6 bases short and J 1 base short, with 6 bases between. CDR3 loop: CASRGQNTEAFF. For the CDR3, the DNA is TGTGCCAGTAGGGGCCAGAACACTGAAGCTTTCTTT.

The rearrangement joins TRBV4-3 to TRBJ2-2; D unclear. This CDR3 has 13 residues. The germline CDR1 and CDR2 sequences are LGHNA and YSLEER. V lost 7 bases and J 1 base, leaving 7 bases between the germline ends. In DNA, the CDR3 is TGCGCCAGCAACTACAAGAACACCGGGGAGCTGTTTTTT. Its protein product is CASNYKNTGELFF.

The chain recombines TRBV6-5 with TRBJ1-2, with 10 bases lining up with TRBD1. Germline V gene data show CDR1 as MNHEY and CDR2 as SVGAGI. This CDR3 has 13 residues. The V and J ends lost 10 bases and 5 bases, in that order; junction bases with no gene match: 7. DNA of the CDR3: TGTGCCACCAAGACAGGGGGCATTTATGGCTACACCTTC. Translating gives CATKTGGIYGYTF.

V gene TRBV27 combines with J gene TRBJ2-5; tentatively, D is TRBD1 or TRBD2 (5 bases each). V was shortened by 3 bases and J by 3 bases, with 11 bases between the two germline ends. In germline, CDR1 is MNHEY, CDR2 SMNVEV (reference sequence). The CDR3 spans 14 residues. The CDR3 region is CASSLWGRKETQYF. Here the CDR3 DNA reads TGTGCCAGCAGTTTGTGGGGACGAAAAGAGACCCAGTACTTC.

This clone has more than one count but fewer than ten. The CDR3 sequence is CASSPSSGKSYNEQFF. CDR3 in DNA: TGTGCCAGCTCACCCTCTAGCGGGAAATCCTACAATGAGCAGTTCTTC. V usage is TRBV18 and J usage is TRBJ2-1; 9 bases match TRBD2. CDR3 length: 16 residues. The J segment lost 1 base and the V segment lost 3 bases, leaving 4 bases of the junction unmatched. Germline V gene data show CDR1 as KGHSH and CDR2 as LQKENI.

V is TRBV10-2 and J is TRBJ1-5; D not resolved. This CDR3 spans 14 amino acids. Germline V gene data show CDR1 as WSHSY and CDR2 as SAAADI. Trimming stripped 0 bases from V and 5 bases from J, with 8 bases between. The chain's CDR3 is CASSESSTDQPQHF. Here the CDR3 DNA reads TGCGCCAGCAGTGAGTCGAGTACCGATCAGCCCCAGCATTTT.